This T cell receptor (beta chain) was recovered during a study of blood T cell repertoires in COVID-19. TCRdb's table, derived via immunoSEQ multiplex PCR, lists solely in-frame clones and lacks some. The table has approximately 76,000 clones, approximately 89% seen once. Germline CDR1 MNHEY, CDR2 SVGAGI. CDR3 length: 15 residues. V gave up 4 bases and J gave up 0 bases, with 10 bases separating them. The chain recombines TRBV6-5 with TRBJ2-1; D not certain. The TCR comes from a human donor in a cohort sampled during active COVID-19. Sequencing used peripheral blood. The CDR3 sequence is CASSLTLSSYNEQFF. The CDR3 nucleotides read TGTGCCAGCAGTTTAACCTTGAGCTCCTACAATGAGCAGTTCTTC.